This TCR beta chain derives from a study of blood T cell repertoires in COVID-19. Across the study: Researchers got acute and convalescent COVID-19 samples from the United States, Italy and Spain. The cDNA or gDNA used as material had been derived from T cells, B-cell-depleted T cells, or PBMCs.

Repertoires were generated with immunoSEQ multiplex PCR, while TCRdb's copy carries only in-frame clones and drops some. This table holds approximately 69,000 clones, 83% found once. Trimming removed 0 bases from V and 5 bases from J, with 18 bases in between. This CDR3 is built from 17 residues. Germline loops: CDR1 SGDLS, CDR2 YYNGEE. J is TRBJ2-1 and V is TRBV9; tentative D call: TRBD2 (5 bases). Sample: peripheral blood. The TCR sequence derives from a woman aged 80 or over with acute or convalescent COVID-19. CDR3 loop: CASSVVEGRLGDNEQFF. In DNA, the CDR3 is TGTGCCAGCAGCGTAGTAGAGGGCAGGCTTGGTGACAATGAGCAGTTCTTC.